This is a list of T cell receptor beta chains from one sample in a study of OX40 agonist ivuxolimab in advanced cancers. Clones were read by immunoSEQ multiplex PCR, and TCRdb kept only the in-frame ones, dropping some. The table lists tens of thousands of clones, roughly nine tenths of them singletons. The input for sequencing was CD4+ or CD8+ T cells sorted from blood, taken in a trial of the OX40 agonist ivuxolimab. These receptors were obtained from an adult with an advanced solid tumor such as melanoma, head and neck, liver or kidney cancer. Both conserved end residues are part of each CDR3. D genes are given only for firm matches. Where a row states a size, it is once, few, many or the class of an expanded clone; other rows omit it.

d_gene | j_gene | v_gene | abundance | CDR3nt | CDR3aa
NA | TRBJ2-7 | TRBV7-2 | few | TGTGCCAGCAGCTTATCCCTAGCGACCTACGAGCAGTACTTC | CASSLSLATYEQYF
NA | TRBJ1-4 | TRBV5-4 | NA | TGTGCCAGCACCCAATCCGGGACAATGGGAAAACTGTTTTTT | CASTQSGTMGKLFF
NA | TRBJ1-4 | TRBV6-1 | NA | TGTGCCAGCCTACGGTTGGCTAATGAAAAACTGTTTTTT | CASLRLANEKLFF
NA | TRBJ1-6 | TRBV5-1 | once | TGCGCCAGCAGCGCAGGGATTGTGAGCAATTCACCCCTCCACTTT | CASSAGIVSNSPLHF
NA | TRBJ1-4 | TRBV5-4 | NA | TGTGCCAGCAGCCGGGACCGTAGTAATGAAAAACTGTTTTTT | CASSRDRSNEKLFF
TRBD1 | TRBJ1-4 | TRBV11-2 | once | TGTGCCAGCAGCCCGGACAGGGGGGGGAAACTGTTTTTT | CASSPDRGGKLFF
NA | TRBJ2-1 | TRBV7-9 | NA | TGTGCCTCCGGTGGGCCAACCAATGAGCAGTTCTTC | CASGGPTNEQFF
NA | TRBJ2-6 | TRBV5-1 | NA | TGCGCCAGCAGCTTGCGGGAAAGCTCTGGGGCCAACGTCCTGACTTTC | CASSLRESSGANVLTF
NA | TRBJ2-5 | TRBV12-5 | NA | TGTGCTAGTGGTTTGACGGGACTCACTTTAAGGGCCCAGTACTTC | CASGLTGLTLRAQYF
TRBD1 | TRBJ1-4 | TRBV12-5 | NA | TGTGCTAGTGGTCGTCCAGGGGGCGCAGGAGAAAAACTGTTTTTT | CASGRPGGAGEKLFF
NA | TRBJ1-2 | TRBV6-1 | NA | TGTGCCAGCAGTGAAGGCCTGAGGGGTGGCTACACCTTC | CASSEGLRGGYTF
NA | TRBJ1-6 | TRBV5-4 | NA | TGTGCCAGCAGCCTGGAGGGCTCCTATAATTCACCCCTCCACTTT | CASSLEGSYNSPLHF
NA | TRBJ1-4 | TRBV2 | NA | TGTGCCAGCATGCGACAGGCGGGTAATGAAAAACTGTTTTTT | CASMRQAGNEKLFF
NA | TRBJ2-5 | TRBV10-3 | NA | TGTGCCAGCAGTGGGGGGCAGTGGGAGACCCAGTACTTC | CASSGGQWETQYF
TRBD1 | TRBJ2-6 | TRBV7-8 | NA | TGTGCCAGCAGCCCAAGGGGGACAGGGCGGTTGGGGGCCAACGTCCTGACTTTC | CASSPRGTGRLGANVLTF
TRBD2 | TRBJ2-7 | TRBV15 | NA | TGTGCCACCAGCGTCCCCTTGAGCGGGGTCTACGAGGGGCAGTACTTC | CATSVPLSGVYEGQYF
NA | TRBJ1-3 | TRBV6-5 | NA | TGTGCCAGCAGCCCTGGAACCGACTCTGGAAACACCATATATTTT | CASSPGTDSGNTIYF
NA | TRBJ2-7 | TRBV11-2 | NA | TGTGCCAGCAGCTTAGGGGCGGGGGCGACCTACGAGCAGTACTTC | CASSLGAGATYEQYF
NA | TRBJ2-3 | TRBV2 | NA | TGTGCCAGCAGTGTAGTTGCCTTCACAGATACGCAGTATTTT | CASSVVAFTDTQYF
TRBD1 | TRBJ2-7 | TRBV2 | NA | TGTGCCAGTCGTTATCGGACAGGGGGCAAATACGAGCAGTACTTC | CASRYRTGGKYEQYF
NA | TRBJ2-3 | TRBV29-1 | NA | TGCAGCGTTGAAGATCTGGGCAGGGGATACACAGATACGCAGTATTTT | CSVEDLGRGYTDTQYF
NA | TRBJ1-4 | TRBV7-9 | NA | TGTGCCAGCAGCCTCCTGAGTGCGGGGGAAAAACTGTTTTTT | CASSLLSAGEKLFF
TRBD1 | TRBJ1-1 | TRBV7-9 | NA | TGTGCCAGCAGGTCCAGCCGGGACAGGAGGAACACTGAAGCTTTCTTT | CASRSSRDRRNTEAFF
TRBD1 | TRBJ1-1 | TRBV5-1 | NA | TGCGCCAGCAGCCAGACCACAGGGGGCACTGAAGCTTTCTTT | CASSQTTGGTEAFF
NA | TRBJ1-5 | TRBV19 | NA | TGTGCCAGTACTTCCACATACTCCGGGACACTAAATCAGCCCCAGCATTTT | CASTSTYSGTLNQPQHF
NA | TRBJ2-1 | TRBV5-8 | once | TGTGCCAGCAAGTATCGATCGAGCCGGGGCTACAATGAGCAGTTCTTC | CASKYRSSRGYNEQFF
TRBD1 | TRBJ1-2 | TRBV18 | NA | TGTGCCAGCTCACCGGGAGTCAACAGGGGGCTCTATGGCTACACCTTC | CASSPGVNRGLYGYTF
TRBD1 | TRBJ1-2 | TRBV6-1 | NA | TGTGCCAGCAGTCAAGGGGGCTCATGGACAGTTACCTATGGCTACACCTTC | CASSQGGSWTVTYGYTF
NA | TRBJ2-1 | TRBV20-1 | NA | TGCAGTGCTAGTCCAGATGAGCAGTTCTTC | CSASPDEQFF
NA | TRBJ2-1 | TRBV11-3 | NA | TGTGCCAGCAGCTTAGATGGCACAGGGAGCTCCTACAATGAGCAGTTCTTC | CASSLDGTGSSYNEQFF
TRBD2 | TRBJ2-5 | TRBV7-2 | NA | TGTGCCAGCAGCTTAGCCAGCGGGGGGGCGGGGACCCAGTACTTC | CASSLASGGAGTQYF
NA | TRBJ1-3 | TRBV15 | NA | TGTGCCACCAGCAGAGACGGGGGGCTTGGAAACACCATATATTTT | CATSRDGGLGNTIYF
NA | TRBJ2-3 | TRBV5-1 | NA | TGCGCCAGCGCAACGGGGCAAGTCTGGGATACGCAGTATTTT | CASATGQVWDTQYF
TRBD2 | TRBJ2-3 | TRBV5-1 | NA | TGCGCCAGCAGCAGCGGGGGCTCAGATACGCAGTATTTT | CASSSGGSDTQYF
NA | TRBJ2-7 | TRBV6-1 | NA | TGTGCCAGCAGTCCCGGAGGTTACGAGCAGTACTTC | CASSPGGYEQYF
TRBD1 | TRBJ1-5 | TRBV10-3 | NA | TGTGCCATCAGCTCGACAGGGGGCGTCAATCAGCCCCAGCATTTT | CAISSTGGVNQPQHF
TRBD1 | TRBJ1-5 | TRBV30 | NA | TGTGCCTGGAGTTACCCAGGGGGGTGGAATCAGCCCCAGCATTTT | CAWSYPGGWNQPQHF
NA | TRBJ2-2 | TRBV5-1 | NA | TGCGCCAGCAGCTTGGATCCCACCGGGGAGCTGTTTTTT | CASSLDPTGELFF
NA | TRBJ1-4 | TRBV4-2 | NA | TGTGCCAGCAGCCAAGATCAGGGGAGAGAAAAACTGTTTTTT | CASSQDQGREKLFF
NA | TRBJ2-1 | TRBV18 | NA | TGTGCCAGCTCACCGGGTCGTGGGAATGAGCAGTTCTTC | CASSPGRGNEQFF
NA | TRBJ2-2 | TRBV7-9 | once | TGTGCCAGCAGCTTATTCGAGGCCCGCGCCGGGGAGCTGTTTTTT | CASSLFEARAGELFF
TRBD2 | TRBJ2-1 | TRBV5-1 | NA | TGCGCCAGCAGCCCCGGCGGGACTAGCGGGTTAAATGAGCAGTTCTTC | CASSPGGTSGLNEQFF
NA | TRBJ1-5 | TRBV30 | NA | TGTGCCTGGAGTGCCGGGGTATCCAATCAGCCCCAGCATTTT | CAWSAGVSNQPQHF
NA | TRBJ2-1 | TRBV19 | NA | TGTGCCAGCCTCCCAAGGGGCGGGAATCGGAGGAATGAGCAGTTCTTC | CASLPRGGNRRNEQFF
TRBD1 | TRBJ2-7 | TRBV19 | NA | TGTGCCAGTAGTGGGCGCCGGGACAGGGGTAGCTACGAGCAGTACTTC | CASSGRRDRGSYEQYF
NA | TRBJ2-3 | TRBV7-8 | NA | TGTGCCAGCAGCTCGTCGACTAGAGTGGATACGCAGTATTTT | CASSSSTRVDTQYF
TRBD2 | TRBJ2-3 | TRBV2 | NA | TGTGCCAGCATCAGAGGACTAGCGGGCGCCTCTAGCACAGATACGCAGTATTTT | CASIRGLAGASSTDTQYF
NA | TRBJ2-7 | TRBV21-1 | NA | TGTGCCAGCAGCAAATTTCGGGGAAGCGAGCAGTACTTC | CASSKFRGSEQYF
TRBD2 | TRBJ2-7 | TRBV5-1 | NA | TGCGCCAGCAGCTTGGAACCAGGGGGGGGACGGAGGAGCGATTTAGCGGGGGCCAAATACGAGCAGTACTTC | CASSLEPGGGRRSDLAGAKYEQYF
NA | TRBJ2-2 | TRBV29-1 | NA | TGCAGCGTTGTGGTACCCCCCACGAACACCGGGGAGCTGTTTTTT | CSVVVPPTNTGELFF
TRBD2 | TRBJ2-3 | TRBV9 | NA | TGTGCCAGCAGCGTAGGACTAGCGGGGGGGCGGAGCACAGATACGCAGTATTTT | CASSVGLAGGRSTDTQYF
TRBD1 | TRBJ1-1 | TRBV27 | NA | TGTGCCAGCAGTTTCCAGGGGGAGACCACTGAAGCTTTCTTT | CASSFQGETTEAFF
NA | TRBJ2-2 | TRBV18 | NA | TGTGCCAGCTCACCTCAGGGATTCGGGGAGCTGTTTTTT | CASSPQGFGELFF